This is a list of T cell receptor beta chains from one sample in a study of blood T cell repertoires in COVID-19. TCRdb's table, derived via immunoSEQ multiplex PCR, lists solely in-frame clones and lacks some. The data hold approximately 240,000 clones, with around 89% observed a single time. The sequencing input was PBMCs or T cells enriched from blood (not recorded which). The receptors were sampled from a woman aged 18-35 years in a cohort exposed to, infected with or recovered from COVID-19 (not recorded which). The CDR3 runs from the conserved cysteine through the conserved F or W. Each record gives: V gene, D gene, J gene, clone size, CDR3 DNA, CDR3 protein. D genes are given only for firm matches. Only some rows state a clone size, as once, few, many or a class for expanded clones.

>TRBV29-1|TRBD1|TRBJ2-5|-
TGCAGCGCTTCGACAGGGCTACAAGAGACCCAGTACTTC
CSASTGLQETQYF
>TRBV12-3/TRBV12-4|-|TRBJ1-3|few
TGTGCCACGCGTGGAGCCTCTGGAAACACCATATATTTT
CATRGASGNTIYF
>TRBV6-5|-|TRBJ2-3|few
TGTGCCAGCAGTTACTCACCGGAGGGAGGGGGAGCGCAGTATTTT
CASSYSPEGGGAQYF
>TRBV28|TRBD2|TRBJ2-1|-
TGTGCCAGCTGGACTAGCGGGAGAGAGAGATCCTACAATGAGCAGTTCTTC
CASWTSGRERSYNEQFF
>TRBV18|-|TRBJ2-7|-
TGTGCCAGCTCACCACGATACAGGGAGCAGTACGAGCAGTACTTC
CASSPRYREQYEQYF
>TRBV20-1|-|TRBJ2-7|-
TGCAGTGCTAGTTCTTGGGTTGCGGAGAACTCCTACGAGCAGTACTTC
CSASSWVAENSYEQYF
>TRBV10-1|-|TRBJ1-2|once
TGCGCCAGCAGTGAGGGGGAGACCACTCGGCCTAACTATGGCTACACCTTC
CASSEGETTRPNYGYTF
>TRBV5-5|-|TRBJ1-2|-
TGTGCCAGCAGCCCCCCGATGACAGGTCTTCATGGCTACACCTTC
CASSPPMTGLHGYTF
>TRBV5-5|-|TRBJ1-1|-
TGTGCCAGCAGCCTGGACATCTTGAACACTGAAGCTTTCTTT
CASSLDILNTEAFF
>TRBV11-1|TRBD1|TRBJ1-2|once
TGTGCCAGCAGTTCGGAAGGGGGCAATGGCTACACCTTC
CASSSEGGNGYTF
>TRBV2|-|TRBJ2-7|-
TGTGCCAGCAGGGGACTTCACTCCTACGAGCAGTACTTC
CASRGLHSYEQYF
>TRBV2|TRBD1|TRBJ1-6|-
TGTGCCAGCAGAGACAGGGTGTCGAATTCACCCCTCCACTTT
CASRDRVSNSPLHF
>TRBV7-3|-|TRBJ2-7|-
TGTGCCAGCAGCCCCCACGGGCAGGGTATCAACGAGCAGTACTTC
CASSPHGQGINEQYF
>TRBV27|-|TRBJ1-4|-
TGTGCCAGCAGTAGTCGAGTAGGGGTCGAAAAACTGTTTTTT
CASSSRVGVEKLFF
>TRBV6-6|-|TRBJ1-5|-
TGTGCCAGCAGAACTGGACAGAATCAGCCCCAGCATTTT
CASRTGQNQPQHF
>TRBV18|-|TRBJ1-2|once
TGTGCCAGCTCACCACCGGCGGGATTCGACTATGGCTACACCTTC
CASSPPAGFDYGYTF
>TRBV9|-|TRBJ2-3|-
TGTGCCAGCAGCAAGATTGCAACAGGGTTCGGCACAGATACGCAGTATTTT
CASSKIATGFGTDTQYF
>TRBV2|-|TRBJ2-2|few
TGTGCCAGCACCCAGTCAAACACCGGGGAGCTGTTTTTT
CASTQSNTGELFF
>TRBV3-1/TRBV3-2|-|TRBJ2-1|-
TGTGCCAGCAGCCCTGGTAGCGACACCTACAATGAGCAGTTCTTC
CASSPGSDTYNEQFF
>TRBV29-1|TRBD1|TRBJ1-2|-
TGCAGCGTGACTCCGGGACAGGGGTATGGCTACACCTTC
CSVTPGQGYGYTF
>TRBV5-5|TRBD1|TRBJ1-2|many
TGTGCCAGCAGCTCTTACGGACAGGGCGGAGGTGGCTACACCTTC
CASSSYGQGGGGYTF
>TRBV7-9|-|TRBJ1-2|-
TGTGCCAGCAGCTTAGGGACACGGGAGACAGCTTATGGCTACACCTTC
CASSLGTRETAYGYTF
>TRBV6-1|-|TRBJ1-5|-
TGTGCCAGCAGTGACAGGGGTATAGGCAATCAGCCCCAGCATTTT
CASSDRGIGNQPQHF
>TRBV4-1|TRBD1|TRBJ1-1|-
TGCGCCAGCAGCGAACAGGGGGCGAACACTGAAGCTTTCTTT
CASSEQGANTEAFF
>TRBV19|-|TRBJ1-1|-
TGTGCCAGTAGTGCCGGCTGGGACAAGGTGGAGGTGAACACTGAAGCTTTCTTT
CASSAGWDKVEVNTEAFF
>TRBV23-1|TRBD1|TRBJ1-2|-
TGCGCCAGCAGTCAATCCAACAGGGGCCCCTATGGCTACACCTTC
CASSQSNRGPYGYTF
>TRBV27|-|TRBJ1-5|-
TGTGCCAGCAGTCAGGGGCCAGGGGAAAATCAGCCCCAGCATTTT
CASSQGPGENQPQHF
>TRBV29-1|-|TRBJ1-1|-
TGCAGCGCCCGGGGGACGGGGAACACTGAAGCTTTCTTT
CSARGTGNTEAFF
>TRBV5-1|-|TRBJ2-7|-
TGCGCCAGCAGCGGGGGCCCAACCTACGAGCAGTACTTC
CASSGGPTYEQYF
>TRBV6-5|TRBD1|TRBJ2-7|-
TGTGCCAGCAGAGCCGACAGGGGACGGACCTACGAGCAGTACTTC
CASRADRGRTYEQYF
>TRBV3-1/TRBV3-2|-|TRBJ1-3|-
TGTGCCAGCAGCCCGGAGTTCTCTGGAAACACCATATATTTT
CASSPEFSGNTIYF
>TRBV7-9|-|TRBJ1-3|-
TGTGCCAGCAGCTTCCTCGGAGCTCGAAACACCATATATTTT
CASSFLGARNTIYF
>TRBV7-9|TRBD1|TRBJ1-2|-
TGTGCCAGCAGCTTACAGGGGGCGCATGGCTACACCTTC
CASSLQGAHGYTF
>TRBV5-6|TRBD1|TRBJ2-7|-
TGTGCCAGCAGCTTCGAGTCTGCTTGGACAGGGATCTACGAGCAGTACTTC
CASSFESAWTGIYEQYF
>TRBV5-1|TRBD1|TRBJ2-5|once
TGCGCCAGCACCCCGGGACAGGGCCAAGAGACCCAGTACTTC
CASTPGQGQETQYF
>TRBV24-1|TRBD2|TRBJ2-3|-
TGTGCCACCCCCCCAGGTGCTAGCGGGAAAGGAAATACGCAGTATTTT
CATPPGASGKGNTQYF
>TRBV11-2|TRBD1|TRBJ2-2|-
TGTGCCAGCAGCCCGGAACCCGCGGGACAGGGTCGGACCGGGGAGCTGTTTTTT
CASSPEPAGQGRTGELFF
>TRBV3-1/TRBV3-2|TRBD1|TRBJ2-7|-
TGTGCCAGCAGCCAAGAGGACAGGAAATACTTC
CASSQEDRKYF
>TRBV14|TRBD1|TRBJ1-4|-
TGTGCCAGCAGCCGACGTGGGACAGGGGGTCATGAAAAACTGTTTTTT
CASSRRGTGGHEKLFF
>TRBV5-1|-|TRBJ2-7|-
TGCGCCAGCAGCTTGGCGGGAGCCTCCGGCGAGCAGTACTTC
CASSLAGASGEQYF
>TRBV4-1|TRBD1|TRBJ1-2|-
TGCGCCAGCAGCCAGACCGGGACAGGTCATAACTATGGCTACACCTTC
CASSQTGTGHNYGYTF
>TRBV5-1|-|TRBJ2-5|-
TGCGCCAGCCAAGGGGGTGGGGCGGAAGAGACCCAGTACTTC
CASQGGGAEETQYF
>TRBV3-1/TRBV3-2|TRBD2|TRBJ2-1|-
TGTGCCAGCAGCCAAGCTGGGACTAGCGGATTGAGCTCCTACAATGAGCAGTTCTTC
CASSQAGTSGLSSYNEQFF
>TRBV10-3|TRBD1|TRBJ2-7|-
TGTGCCATCAGTGAGACTTCCGGGACAGGGAACGAGCAGTACTTC
CAISETSGTGNEQYF
>TRBV7-3|-|TRBJ2-1|-
TGTGCCAGCGGCATGGGAGAGAACCACAATGAGCAGTTCTTC
CASGMGENHNEQFF
>TRBV15|TRBD1|TRBJ2-7|-
TGTGCCACCAGCAGGTTACAGGGGACAAAAGCCTACGAGCAGTACTTC
CATSRLQGTKAYEQYF
>TRBV2|-|TRBJ1-4|-
TGTGCCAGCAGGTCGGGGGGCCTGGGGGAAAAACTGTTTTTT
CASRSGGLGEKLFF
>TRBV19|-|TRBJ2-3|-
TGTGCCAGTAATCCAGGGCCGGGTAGGCGCACAGATACGCAGTATTTT
CASNPGPGRRTDTQYF
>TRBV29-1|TRBD2|TRBJ2-1|-
TGCAGCGTAGCCGCTAGCGGGGCTTACAATGAGCAGTTCTTC
CSVAASGAYNEQFF
>TRBV19|TRBD2|TRBJ2-3|-
TGTGCCAGTAGTATAGATCTGGTGGGGACTAGCTTTATCCCGGGTGGAGATACGCAGTATTTT
CASSIDLVGTSFIPGGDTQYF
>TRBV28|TRBD1|TRBJ2-2|-
TGTGCCAGCCGTTCACAGGGGGCGGAGGACACCGGGGAGCTGTTTTTT
CASRSQGAEDTGELFF
>TRBV27|TRBD2|TRBJ2-7|-
TGTGCCAGCAGTTTATCGGGGCTAGCGGGTTTCTACGAGCAGTACTTC
CASSLSGLAGFYEQYF
>TRBV5-1|TRBD1|TRBJ1-1|once
TGCGCCAGCAGCTTGGGGGACAGGAACACTGAAGCTTTCTTT
CASSLGDRNTEAFF
>TRBV3-1/TRBV3-2|-|TRBJ1-6|few
TGTGCCAGCAGCCAAGTTCAGGGGTATAATTCACCCCTCCACTTT
CASSQVQGYNSPLHF
>TRBV29-1|TRBD1|TRBJ1-6|-
TGCAGCGTGCAACAGGGGGCGCAGGGTTCACCCCTCCACTTT
CSVQQGAQGSPLHF
>TRBV11-2|TRBD2|TRBJ2-7|-
TGTGCCAGCACCCCCACTAGCGGACCCTACGAGCAGTACTTC
CASTPTSGPYEQYF
>TRBV7-2|TRBD1|TRBJ1-1|-
TGTGCCAGCAGCCTAGGACAGGGGAACACTGAAGCTTTCTTT
CASSLGQGNTEAFF